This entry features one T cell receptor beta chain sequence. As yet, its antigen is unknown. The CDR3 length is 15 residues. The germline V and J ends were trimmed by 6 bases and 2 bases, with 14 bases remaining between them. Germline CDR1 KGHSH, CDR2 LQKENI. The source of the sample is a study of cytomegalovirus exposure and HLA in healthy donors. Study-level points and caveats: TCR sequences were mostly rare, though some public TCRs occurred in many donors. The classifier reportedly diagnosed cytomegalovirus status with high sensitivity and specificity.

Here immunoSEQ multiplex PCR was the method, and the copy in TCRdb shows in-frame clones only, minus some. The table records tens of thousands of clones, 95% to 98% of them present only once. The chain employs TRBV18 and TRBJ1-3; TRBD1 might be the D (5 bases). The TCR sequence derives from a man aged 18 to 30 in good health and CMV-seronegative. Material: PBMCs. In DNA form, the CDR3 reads TGTGCCAGCTCCCCGACGGGGGTTCCTGGAAACACCATATATTTT. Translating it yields CASSPTGVPGNTIYF.